This T cell receptor (beta chain) was sequenced for a study of pediatric ulcerative colitis. Study-wide results and caveats: Acute severe colitis showed lower rectal diversity from clonal expansions. Blood samples from a couple of patients yielded substantially fewer templates and were excluded from blood-rectal overlap analysis. Blood-rectal clonal overlap within each person was significantly higher in ulcerative colitis patients than controls.

TCRdb's table, derived via immunoSEQ multiplex PCR, lists solely in-frame clones and lacks some. The table lists tens of thousands of clones, over 70% of them singletons. Germline V gene data show CDR1 as SGHTA and CDR2 as FQGTGA. The CDR3 has 14 amino acids. J lost 8 bases, V lost 5 bases, and 3 bases had no gene match. A note on this clone: Its antigen is unidentified.

The clonotype was recovered from a boy under 18 who was a control in a study of pediatric ulcerative colitis. The source material was blood. The gene calls are TRBV7-3 and TRBJ1-6, with 10 bases that match TRBD1. CDR3 DNA: TGTGCCAGCAGCCTAGGGACAGGGGATTCACCCCTCCACTTT. It codes for CASSLGTGDSPLHF.